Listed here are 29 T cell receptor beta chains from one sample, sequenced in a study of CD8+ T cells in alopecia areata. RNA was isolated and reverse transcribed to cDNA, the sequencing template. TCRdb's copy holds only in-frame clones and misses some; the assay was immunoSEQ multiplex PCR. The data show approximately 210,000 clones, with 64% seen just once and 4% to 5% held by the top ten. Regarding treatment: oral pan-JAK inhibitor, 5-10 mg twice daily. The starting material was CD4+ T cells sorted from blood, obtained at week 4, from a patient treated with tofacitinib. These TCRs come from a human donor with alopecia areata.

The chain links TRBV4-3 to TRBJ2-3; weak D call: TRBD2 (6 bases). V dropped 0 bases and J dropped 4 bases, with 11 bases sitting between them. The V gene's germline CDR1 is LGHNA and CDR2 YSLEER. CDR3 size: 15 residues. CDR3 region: CASSQDLEGADTQYF. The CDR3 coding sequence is TGCGCCAGCAGCCAAGATCTGGAGGGCGCAGATACGCAGTATTTT.

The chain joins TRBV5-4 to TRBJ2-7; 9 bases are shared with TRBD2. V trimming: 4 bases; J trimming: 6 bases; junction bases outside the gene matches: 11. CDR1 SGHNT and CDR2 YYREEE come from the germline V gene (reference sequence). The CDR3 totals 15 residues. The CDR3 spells CASSPGVAGEGEQYF. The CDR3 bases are TGTGCCAGCAGCCCCGGGGTAGCGGGGGAGGGCGAGCAGTACTTC. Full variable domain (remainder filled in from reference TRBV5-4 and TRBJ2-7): ETGVTQSPTHLIKTRGQQVTLRCSSQSGHNTVSWYQQALGQGPQFIFQYYREEENGRGNFPPRFSGLQFPNYSSELNVNALELDDSALYLCASSPGVAGEGEQYFGPGTRLTVT.

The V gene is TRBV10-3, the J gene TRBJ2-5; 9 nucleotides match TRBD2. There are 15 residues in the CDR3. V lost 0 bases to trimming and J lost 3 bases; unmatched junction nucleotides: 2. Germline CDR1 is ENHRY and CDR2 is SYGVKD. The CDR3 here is CAISESASGEETQYF. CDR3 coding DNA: TGTGCCATCAGTGAGTCTGCTAGCGGGGAAGAGACCCAGTACTTC.

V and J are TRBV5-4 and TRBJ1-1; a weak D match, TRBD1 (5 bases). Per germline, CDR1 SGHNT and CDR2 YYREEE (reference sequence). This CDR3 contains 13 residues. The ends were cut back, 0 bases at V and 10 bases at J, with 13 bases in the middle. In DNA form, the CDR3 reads TGTGCCAGCAGCTTGGTGGGGGGTCCCGGAGCTTTCTTT. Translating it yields CASSLVGGPGAFF.

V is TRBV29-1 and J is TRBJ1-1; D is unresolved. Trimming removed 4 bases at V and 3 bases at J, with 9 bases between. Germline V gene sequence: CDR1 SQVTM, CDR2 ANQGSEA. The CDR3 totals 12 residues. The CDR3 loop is CSVVDGDTEAFF. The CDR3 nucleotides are TGCAGCGTTGTAGACGGGGACACTGAAGCTTTCTTT.

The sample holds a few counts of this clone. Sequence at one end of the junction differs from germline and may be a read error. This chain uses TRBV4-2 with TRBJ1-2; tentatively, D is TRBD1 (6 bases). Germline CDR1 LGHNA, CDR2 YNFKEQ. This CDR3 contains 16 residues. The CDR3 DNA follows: TGTGCCAGCAGCCAAGAGGGTCCGGGACGAGAGAGCTTCCAGGGGTTC. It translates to CASSQEGPGRESFQGF.

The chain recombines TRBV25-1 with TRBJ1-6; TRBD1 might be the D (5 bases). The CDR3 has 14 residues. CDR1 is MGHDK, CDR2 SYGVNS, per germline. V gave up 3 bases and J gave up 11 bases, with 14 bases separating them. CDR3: CASSERGGGTPLHF. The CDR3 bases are TGTGCCAGCAGTGAGAGGGGCGGAGGGACACCCCTCCACTTT.

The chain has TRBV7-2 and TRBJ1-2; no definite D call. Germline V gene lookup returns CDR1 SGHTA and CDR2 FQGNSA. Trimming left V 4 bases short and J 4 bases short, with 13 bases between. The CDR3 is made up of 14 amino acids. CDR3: CASSSPPVRYGYTF. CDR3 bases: TGTGCCAGCAGCTCTCCGCCGGTCCGCTATGGCTACACCTTC.

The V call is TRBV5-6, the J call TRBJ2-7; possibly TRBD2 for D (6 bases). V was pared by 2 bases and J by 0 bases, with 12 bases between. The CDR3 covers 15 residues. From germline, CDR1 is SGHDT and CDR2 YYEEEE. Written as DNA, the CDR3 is TGTGCCAGCAGCTTCGGGGGTTCGAGCTCCTACGAGCAGTACTTC. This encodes CASSFGGSSSYEQYF.

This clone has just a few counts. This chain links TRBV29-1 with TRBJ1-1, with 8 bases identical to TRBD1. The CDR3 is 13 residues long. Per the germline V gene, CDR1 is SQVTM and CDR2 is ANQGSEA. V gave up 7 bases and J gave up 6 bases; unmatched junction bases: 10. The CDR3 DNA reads TGCAGCGGACACAGGGGGACTTGGTCTGAAGCTTTCTTT. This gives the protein CSGHRGTWSEAFF. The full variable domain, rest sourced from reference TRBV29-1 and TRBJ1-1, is SAVISQKPSRDICQRGTSLTIQCQVDSQVTMMFWYRQQPGQSLTLIATANQGSEATYESGFVIDKFPISRPNLTFSTLTVSNMSPEDSSIYLCSGHRGTWSEAFFGQGTRLTVV.

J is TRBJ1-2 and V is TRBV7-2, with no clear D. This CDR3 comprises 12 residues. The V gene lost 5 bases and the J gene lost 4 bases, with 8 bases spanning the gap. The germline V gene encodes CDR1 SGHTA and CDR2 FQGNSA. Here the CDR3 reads CASSPVGYGYTF. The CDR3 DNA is TGTGCCAGCAGCCCGGTCGGCTATGGCTACACCTTC.

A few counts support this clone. CDR3 in DNA: TGCAGCGGGGAATACACAGATACGCAGTATTTT. It translates to CSGEYTDTQYF. V usage is TRBV29-1 and J usage is TRBJ2-3; no clear D gene. Germline V gene lookup returns CDR1 SQVTM and CDR2 ANQGSEA. Trimming took 7 bases from V and 2 from J, leaving 7 bases between them. The CDR3 totals 11 residues.

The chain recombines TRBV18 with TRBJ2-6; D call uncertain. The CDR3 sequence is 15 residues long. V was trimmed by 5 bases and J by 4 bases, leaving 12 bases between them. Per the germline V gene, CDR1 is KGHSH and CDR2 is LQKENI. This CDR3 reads CASSSSFGGANVLTF. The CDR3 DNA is TGTGCCAGCTCATCCTCCTTCGGGGGGGCCAACGTCCTGACTTTC.

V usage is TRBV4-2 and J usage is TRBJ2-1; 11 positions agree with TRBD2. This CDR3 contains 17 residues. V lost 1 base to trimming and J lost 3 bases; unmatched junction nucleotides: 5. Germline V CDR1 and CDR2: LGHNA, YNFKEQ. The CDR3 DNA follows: TGTGCCAGCAGCCAAGGGGCCGGGACTAGCGGCTACAATGAGCAGTTCTTC. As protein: CASSQGAGTSGYNEQFF.

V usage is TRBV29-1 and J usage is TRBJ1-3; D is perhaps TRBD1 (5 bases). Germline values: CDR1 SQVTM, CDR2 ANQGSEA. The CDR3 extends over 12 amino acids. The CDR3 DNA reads TGCGCCCTTGGGGCAACTGGAAACACCATATATTTT. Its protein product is CALGATGNTIYF.

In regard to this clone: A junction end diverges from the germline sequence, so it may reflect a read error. The CDR3 region is CTSSPRGTLFTDTQYF. Here the CDR3 DNA reads TGTACCAGCAGCCCGCGCGGGACTCTGTTCACAGATACGCAGTATTTT. The V call is TRBV13, the J call TRBJ2-3; TRBD2 might be the D (6 bases). The length of the CDR3 is 16 residues. Germline CDR1 and CDR2: PRHDT and FYEKMQ (reference sequence).

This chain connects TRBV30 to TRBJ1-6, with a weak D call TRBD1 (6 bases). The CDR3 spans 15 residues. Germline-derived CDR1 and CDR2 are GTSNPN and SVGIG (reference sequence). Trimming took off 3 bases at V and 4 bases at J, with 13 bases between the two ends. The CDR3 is CAWSGRQAYNSPLHF. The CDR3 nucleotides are TGTGCCTGGAGCGGAAGACAGGCGTATAATTCACCCCTCCACTTT. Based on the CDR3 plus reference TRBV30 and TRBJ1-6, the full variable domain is SQTIHQWPATLVQPVGSPLSLECTVEGTSNPNLYWYRQAAGRGLQLLFYSVGIGQISSEVPQNLSASRPQDRQFILSSKKLLLSDSGFYLCAWSGRQAYNSPLHFGNGTRLTVT.

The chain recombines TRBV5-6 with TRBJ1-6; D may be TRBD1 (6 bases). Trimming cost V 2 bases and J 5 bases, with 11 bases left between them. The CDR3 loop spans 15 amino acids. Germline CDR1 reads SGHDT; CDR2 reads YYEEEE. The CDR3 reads CASSFPQGDNSPLHF. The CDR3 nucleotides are TGTGCCAGCAGCTTTCCACAGGGCGATAATTCACCCCTCCACTTT.

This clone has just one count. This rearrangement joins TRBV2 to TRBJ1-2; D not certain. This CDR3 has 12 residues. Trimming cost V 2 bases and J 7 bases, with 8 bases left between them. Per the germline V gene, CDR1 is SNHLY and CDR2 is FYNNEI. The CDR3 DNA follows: TGTGCCAGCAGTGAACAGTTTGGTGGCTACACCTTC. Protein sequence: CASSEQFGGYTF.

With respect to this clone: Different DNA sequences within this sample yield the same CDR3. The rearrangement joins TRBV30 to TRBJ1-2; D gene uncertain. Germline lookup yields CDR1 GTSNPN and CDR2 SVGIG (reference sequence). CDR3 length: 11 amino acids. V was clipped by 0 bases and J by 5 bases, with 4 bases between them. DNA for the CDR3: TGTGCCTGGAGTGTACGGTATGGCTACACCTTC. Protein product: CAWSVRYGYTF.

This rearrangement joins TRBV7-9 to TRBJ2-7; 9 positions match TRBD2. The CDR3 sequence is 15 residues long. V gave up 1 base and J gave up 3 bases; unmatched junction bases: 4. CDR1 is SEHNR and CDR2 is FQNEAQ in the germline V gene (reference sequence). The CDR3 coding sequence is TGTGCCAGCAGCTTAGTGAGCGGGGGGCACTACGAGCAGTACTTC. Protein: CASSLVSGGHYEQYF.

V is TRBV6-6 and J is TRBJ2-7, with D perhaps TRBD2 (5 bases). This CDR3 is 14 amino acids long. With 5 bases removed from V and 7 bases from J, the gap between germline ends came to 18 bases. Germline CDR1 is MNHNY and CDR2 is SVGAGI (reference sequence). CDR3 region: CASSRGTSTIEQYF. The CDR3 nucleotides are TGTGCCAGCAGTCGGGGAACCTCTACGATTGAGCAGTACTTC.

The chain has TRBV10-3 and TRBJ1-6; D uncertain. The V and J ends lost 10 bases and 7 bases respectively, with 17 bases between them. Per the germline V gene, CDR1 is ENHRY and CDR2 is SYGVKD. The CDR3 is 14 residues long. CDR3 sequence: CATQDRTENSPLHF. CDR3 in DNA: TGTGCCACCCAGGACCGGACGGAAAATTCACCCCTCCACTTT.

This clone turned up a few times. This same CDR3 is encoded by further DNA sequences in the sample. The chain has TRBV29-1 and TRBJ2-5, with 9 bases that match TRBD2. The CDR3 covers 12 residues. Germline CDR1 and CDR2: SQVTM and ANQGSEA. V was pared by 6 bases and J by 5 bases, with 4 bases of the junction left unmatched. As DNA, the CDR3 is TGCAGCGTCGGAGGACTAGCGGAGACCCAGTACTTC. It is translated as CSVGGLAETQYF.

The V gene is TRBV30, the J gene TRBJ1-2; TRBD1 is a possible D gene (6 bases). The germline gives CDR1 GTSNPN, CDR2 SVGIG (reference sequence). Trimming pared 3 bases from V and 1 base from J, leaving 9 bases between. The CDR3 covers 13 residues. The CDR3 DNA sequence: TGTGCCTGGAGACAGGGCAATAACTATGGCTACACCTTC. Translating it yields CAWRQGNNYGYTF.

CDR3 nucleotides: TGCGCCAGCAGCCAAGCGGCGTGGAACACTGAAGCTTTCTTT. Translation: CASSQAAWNTEAFF. The chain combines TRBV4-3 with TRBJ1-1; the D is unclear. Germline V gene data show CDR1 as LGHNA and CDR2 as YSLEER. CDR3 length: 14 amino acids. The V end was cut by 1 base, the J end by 1 base, with 7 bases between.

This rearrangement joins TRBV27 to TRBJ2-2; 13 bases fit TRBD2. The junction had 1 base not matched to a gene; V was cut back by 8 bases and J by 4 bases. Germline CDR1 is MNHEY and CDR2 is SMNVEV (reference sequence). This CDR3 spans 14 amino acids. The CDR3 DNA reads TGTGCCAGCGGACTAGCGGGGGCCACCGGGGAGCTGTTTTTT. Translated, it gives CASGLAGATGELFF.

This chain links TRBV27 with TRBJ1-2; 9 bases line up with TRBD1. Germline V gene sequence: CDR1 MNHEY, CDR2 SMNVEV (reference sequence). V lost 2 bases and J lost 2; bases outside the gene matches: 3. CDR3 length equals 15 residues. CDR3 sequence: CASSLVGQGNYGYTF. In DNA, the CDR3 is TGTGCCAGCAGTTTAGTAGGACAGGGGAACTATGGCTACACCTTC.

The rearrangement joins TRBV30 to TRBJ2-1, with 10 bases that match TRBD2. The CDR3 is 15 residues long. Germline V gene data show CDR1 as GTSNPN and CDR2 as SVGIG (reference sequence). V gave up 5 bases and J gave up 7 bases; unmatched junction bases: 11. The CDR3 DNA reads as TGTGCCTGGGACCCCCAGCGGGGGGGCCTTAATGAGCAGTTCTTC. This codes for CAWDPQRGGLNEQFF.